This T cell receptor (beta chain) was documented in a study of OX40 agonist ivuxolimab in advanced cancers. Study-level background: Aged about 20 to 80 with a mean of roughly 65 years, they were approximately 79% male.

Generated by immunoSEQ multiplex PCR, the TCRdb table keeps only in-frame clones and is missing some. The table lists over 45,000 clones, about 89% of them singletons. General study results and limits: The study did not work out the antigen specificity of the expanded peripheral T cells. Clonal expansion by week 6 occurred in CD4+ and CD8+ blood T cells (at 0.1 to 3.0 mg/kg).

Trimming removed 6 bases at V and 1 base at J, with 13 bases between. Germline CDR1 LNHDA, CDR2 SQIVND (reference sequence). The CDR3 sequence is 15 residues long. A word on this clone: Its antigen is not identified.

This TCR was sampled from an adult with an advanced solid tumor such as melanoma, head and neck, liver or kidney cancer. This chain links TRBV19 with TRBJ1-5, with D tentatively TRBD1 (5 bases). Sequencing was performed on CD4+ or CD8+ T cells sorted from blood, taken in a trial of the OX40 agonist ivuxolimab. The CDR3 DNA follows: TGTGCCAGTAGCCTCGGGACGCTAAGCAATCAGCCCCAGCATTTT. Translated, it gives CASSLGTLSNQPQHF.